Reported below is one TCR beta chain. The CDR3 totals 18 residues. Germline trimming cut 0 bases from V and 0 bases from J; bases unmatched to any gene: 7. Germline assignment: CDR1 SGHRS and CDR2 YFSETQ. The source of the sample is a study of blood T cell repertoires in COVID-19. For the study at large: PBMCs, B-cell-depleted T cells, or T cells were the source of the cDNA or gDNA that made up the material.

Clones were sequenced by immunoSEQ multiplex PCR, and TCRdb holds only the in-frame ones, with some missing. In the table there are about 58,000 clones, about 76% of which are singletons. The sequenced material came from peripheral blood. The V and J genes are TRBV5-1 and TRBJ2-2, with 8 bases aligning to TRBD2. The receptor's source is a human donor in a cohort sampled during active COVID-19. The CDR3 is CASSLGAGGPPNTGELFF. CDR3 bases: TGCGCCAGCAGCTTGGGTGCGGGGGGACCCCCGAACACCGGGGAGCTGTTTTTT.